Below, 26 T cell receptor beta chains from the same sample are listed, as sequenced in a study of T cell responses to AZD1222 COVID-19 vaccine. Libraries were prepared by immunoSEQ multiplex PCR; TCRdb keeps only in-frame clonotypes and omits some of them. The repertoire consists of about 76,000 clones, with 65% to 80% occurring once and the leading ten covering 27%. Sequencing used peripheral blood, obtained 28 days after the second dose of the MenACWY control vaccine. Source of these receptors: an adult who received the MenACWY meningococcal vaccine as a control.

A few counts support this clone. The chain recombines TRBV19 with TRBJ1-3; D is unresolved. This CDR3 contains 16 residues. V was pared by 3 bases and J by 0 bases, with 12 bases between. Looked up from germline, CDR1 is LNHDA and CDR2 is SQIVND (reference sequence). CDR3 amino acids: CASSIDAATSGNTIYF. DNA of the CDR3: TGTGCCAGTAGTATTGATGCAGCAACCTCTGGAAACACCATATATTTT.

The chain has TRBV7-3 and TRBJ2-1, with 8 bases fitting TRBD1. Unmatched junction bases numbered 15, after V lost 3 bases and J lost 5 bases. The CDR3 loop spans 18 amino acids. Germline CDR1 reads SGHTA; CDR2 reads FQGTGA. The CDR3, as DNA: TGTGCCAGCAGCTTGACAGGGGCAGGCGTTAAGGGGAACAATGAGCAGTTCTTC. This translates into CASSLTGAGVKGNNEQFF. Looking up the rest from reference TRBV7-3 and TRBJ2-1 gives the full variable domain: GAGVSQTPSNKVTEKGKYVELRCDPISGHTALYWYRQSLGQGPEFLIYFQGTGAADDSGLPNDRFFAVRPEGSVSTLKIQRTERGDSAVYLCASSLTGAGVKGNNEQFFGPGTRLTVL.

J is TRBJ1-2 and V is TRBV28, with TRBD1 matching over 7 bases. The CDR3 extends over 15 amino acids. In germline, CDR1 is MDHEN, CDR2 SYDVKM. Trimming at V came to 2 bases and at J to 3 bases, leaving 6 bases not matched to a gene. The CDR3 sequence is CASSLGGQLYYGYTF. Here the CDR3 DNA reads TGTGCCAGCAGTTTAGGGGGACAGCTCTACTATGGCTACACCTTC.

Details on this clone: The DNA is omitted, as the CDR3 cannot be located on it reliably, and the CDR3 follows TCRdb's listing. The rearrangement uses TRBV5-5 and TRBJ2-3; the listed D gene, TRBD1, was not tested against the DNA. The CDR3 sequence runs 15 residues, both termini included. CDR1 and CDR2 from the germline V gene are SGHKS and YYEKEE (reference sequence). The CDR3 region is CASSFGPGGADTQYF.

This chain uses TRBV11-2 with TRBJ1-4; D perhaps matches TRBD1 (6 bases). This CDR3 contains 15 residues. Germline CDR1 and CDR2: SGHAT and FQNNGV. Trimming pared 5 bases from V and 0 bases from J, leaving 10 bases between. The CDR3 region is CASSRGQTTNEKLFF. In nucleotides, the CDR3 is TGTGCCAGCAGCCGAGGACAGACAACTAATGAAAAACTGTTTTTT.

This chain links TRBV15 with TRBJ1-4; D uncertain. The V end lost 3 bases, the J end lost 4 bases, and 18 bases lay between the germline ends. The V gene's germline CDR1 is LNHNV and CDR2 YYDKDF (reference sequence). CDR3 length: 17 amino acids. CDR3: CATSSRIVLRDNEKLFF. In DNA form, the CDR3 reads TGTGCCACCAGCAGCCGGATTGTATTAAGAGATAATGAAAAACTGTTTTTT.

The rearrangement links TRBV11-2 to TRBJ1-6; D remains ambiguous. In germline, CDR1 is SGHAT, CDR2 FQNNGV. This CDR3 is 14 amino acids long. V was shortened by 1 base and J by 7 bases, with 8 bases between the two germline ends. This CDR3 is CASSLGLSNSPLHF. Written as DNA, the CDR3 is TGTGCCAGCAGCTTAGGGCTATCGAATTCACCCCTCCACTTT.

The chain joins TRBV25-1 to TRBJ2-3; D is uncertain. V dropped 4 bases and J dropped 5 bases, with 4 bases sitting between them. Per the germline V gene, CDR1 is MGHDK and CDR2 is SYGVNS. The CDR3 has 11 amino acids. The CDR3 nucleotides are TGTGCCAGCAGTGTTGGAGATACGCAGTATTTT. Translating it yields CASSVGDTQYF.

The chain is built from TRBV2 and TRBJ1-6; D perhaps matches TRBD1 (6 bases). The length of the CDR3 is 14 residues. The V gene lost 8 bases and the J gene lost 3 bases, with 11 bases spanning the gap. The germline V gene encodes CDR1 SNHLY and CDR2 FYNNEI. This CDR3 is CASQKGGYNSPLHF. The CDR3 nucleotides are TGTGCCAGCCAAAAAGGGGGCTATAATTCACCCCTCCACTTT.

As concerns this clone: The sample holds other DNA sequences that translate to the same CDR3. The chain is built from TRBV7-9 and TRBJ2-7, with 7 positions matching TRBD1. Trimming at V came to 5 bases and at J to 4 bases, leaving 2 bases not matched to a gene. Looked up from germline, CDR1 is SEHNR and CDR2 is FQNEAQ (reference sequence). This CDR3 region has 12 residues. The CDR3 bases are TGTGCCAGCAGCCTGACAGGGTACGAGCAGTACTTC. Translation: CASSLTGYEQYF.

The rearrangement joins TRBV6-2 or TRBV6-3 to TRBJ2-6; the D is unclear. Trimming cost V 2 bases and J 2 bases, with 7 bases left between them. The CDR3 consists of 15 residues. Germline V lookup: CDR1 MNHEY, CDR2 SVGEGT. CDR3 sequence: CASSYTPAGANVLTF. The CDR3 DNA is TGTGCCAGCAGTTACACCCCGGCTGGGGCCAACGTCCTGACTTTC.

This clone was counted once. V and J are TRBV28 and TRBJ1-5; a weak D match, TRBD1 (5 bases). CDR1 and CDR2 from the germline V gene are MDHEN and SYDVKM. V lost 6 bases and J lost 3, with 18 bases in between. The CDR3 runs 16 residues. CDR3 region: CASSSDITQANQPQHF. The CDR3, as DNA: TGTGCCAGCAGCTCGGACATAACCCAGGCCAATCAGCCCCAGCATTTT.

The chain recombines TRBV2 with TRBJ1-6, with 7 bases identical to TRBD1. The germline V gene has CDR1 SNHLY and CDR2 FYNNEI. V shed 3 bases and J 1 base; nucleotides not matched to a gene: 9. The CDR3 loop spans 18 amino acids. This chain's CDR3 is CASSDTRGGRSYNSPLHF. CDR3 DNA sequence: TGTGCCAGCAGTGATACAAGAGGGGGCAGGTCCTATAATTCACCCCTCCACTTT.

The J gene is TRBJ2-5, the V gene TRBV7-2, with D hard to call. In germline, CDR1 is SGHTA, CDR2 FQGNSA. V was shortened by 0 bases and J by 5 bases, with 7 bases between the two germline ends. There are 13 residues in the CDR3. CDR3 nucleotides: TGTGCCAGCAGCTTAGCTTTGAGGGAGACCCAGTACTTC. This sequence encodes CASSLALRETQYF.

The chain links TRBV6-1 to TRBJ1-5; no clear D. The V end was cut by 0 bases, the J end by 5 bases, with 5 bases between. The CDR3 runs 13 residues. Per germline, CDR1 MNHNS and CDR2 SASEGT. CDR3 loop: CASSEAPHQPQHF. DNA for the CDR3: TGTGCCAGCAGTGAAGCGCCCCATCAGCCCCAGCATTTT.

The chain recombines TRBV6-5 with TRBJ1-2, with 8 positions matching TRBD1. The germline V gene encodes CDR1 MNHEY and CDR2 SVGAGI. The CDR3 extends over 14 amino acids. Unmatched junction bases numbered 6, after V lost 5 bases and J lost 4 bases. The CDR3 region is CASSPTGGGYGYTF. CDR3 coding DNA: TGTGCCAGCAGTCCTACAGGGGGGGGCTATGGCTACACCTTC.

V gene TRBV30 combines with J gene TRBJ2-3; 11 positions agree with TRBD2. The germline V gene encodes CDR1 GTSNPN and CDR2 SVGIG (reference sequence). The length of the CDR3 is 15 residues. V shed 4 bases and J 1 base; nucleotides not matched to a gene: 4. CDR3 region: CAWTSGGRGTDTQYF. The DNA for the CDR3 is TGTGCCTGGACTAGCGGGGGGCGTGGCACAGATACGCAGTATTTT.

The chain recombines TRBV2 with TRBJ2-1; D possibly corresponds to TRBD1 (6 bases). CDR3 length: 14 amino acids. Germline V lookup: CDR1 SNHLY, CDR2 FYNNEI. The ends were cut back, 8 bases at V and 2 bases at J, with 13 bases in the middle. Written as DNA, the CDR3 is TGTGCCAGCTCAGGGGCGACCCCCTACAATGAGCAGTTCTTC. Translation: CASSGATPYNEQFF.

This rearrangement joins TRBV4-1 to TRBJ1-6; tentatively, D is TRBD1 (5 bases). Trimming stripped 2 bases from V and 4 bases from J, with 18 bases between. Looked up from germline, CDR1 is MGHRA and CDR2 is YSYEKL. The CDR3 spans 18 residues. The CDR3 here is CASSQNPPDDRYNSPLHF. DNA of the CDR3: TGCGCCAGCAGCCAAAATCCACCGGATGACAGATATAATTCACCCCTCCACTTT.

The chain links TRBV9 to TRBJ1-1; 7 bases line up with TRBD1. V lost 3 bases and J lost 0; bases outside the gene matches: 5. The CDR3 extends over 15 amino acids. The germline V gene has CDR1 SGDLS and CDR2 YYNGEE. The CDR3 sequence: CASSAQGVLNTEAFF. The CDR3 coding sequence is TGTGCCAGCAGCGCCCAGGGGGTCCTGAACACTGAAGCTTTCTTT.

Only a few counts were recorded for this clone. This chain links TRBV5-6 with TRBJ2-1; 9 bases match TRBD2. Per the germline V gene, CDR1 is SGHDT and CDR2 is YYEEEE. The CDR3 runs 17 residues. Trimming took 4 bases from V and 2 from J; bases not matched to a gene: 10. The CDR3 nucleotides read TGTGCCAGCAGCGGCGGGGGGCTAGCGGGGCCCTACAATGAGCAGTTCTTC. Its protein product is CASSGGGLAGPYNEQFF.

The CDR3 spells CAWAIAMNTEAFF. In DNA, the CDR3 is TGTGCCTGGGCGATCGCGATGAACACTGAAGCTTTCTTT. The gene calls are TRBV30 and TRBJ1-1; the D is unclear. The ends were cut back, 5 bases at V and 0 bases at J, with 10 bases in the middle. The CDR3 is 13 amino acids. In germline, CDR1 is GTSNPN, CDR2 SVGIG (reference sequence).

CDR3 in DNA: TGTGCCTGGAGGACAGAGTACGAGCAGTACTTC. Its protein is CAWRTEYEQYF. The V call is TRBV30, the J call TRBJ2-7, with D tentatively TRBD1 (5 bases). Trimming took off 3 bases at V and 4 bases at J, with 7 bases between the two ends. Germline lookup yields CDR1 GTSNPN and CDR2 SVGIG (reference sequence). The CDR3 runs 11 residues.

This CDR3 reads CASSLAGQGLYGYTF. CDR3 DNA: TGCGCCAGCAGCTTGGCGGGACAGGGCCTCTATGGCTACACCTTC. The chain employs TRBV5-1 and TRBJ1-2; 9 nucleotides agree with TRBD1. V shed 0 bases and J 4 bases; nucleotides not matched to a gene: 4. Looked up from germline, CDR1 is SGHRS and CDR2 is YFSETQ. The CDR3 contains 15 residues.

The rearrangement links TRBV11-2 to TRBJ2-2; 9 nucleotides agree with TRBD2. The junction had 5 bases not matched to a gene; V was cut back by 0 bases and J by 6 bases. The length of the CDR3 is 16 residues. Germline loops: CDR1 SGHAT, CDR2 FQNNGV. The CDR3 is CASSLDGLAGSGELFF. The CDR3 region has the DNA TGTGCCAGCAGCTTAGATGGCCTAGCGGGGTCCGGGGAGCTGTTTTTT.

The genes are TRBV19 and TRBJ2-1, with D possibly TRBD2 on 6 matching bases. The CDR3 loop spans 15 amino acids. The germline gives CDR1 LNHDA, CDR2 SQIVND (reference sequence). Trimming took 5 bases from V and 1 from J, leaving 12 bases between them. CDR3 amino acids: CASSPSETSYNEQFF. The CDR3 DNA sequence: TGTGCCAGTAGTCCTAGCGAAACGTCCTACAATGAGCAGTTCTTC.